One sample yielded the 31 T cell receptor beta chains listed below, sequenced in a study of OX40 agonist ivuxolimab in advanced cancers. Profiled with immunoSEQ multiplex PCR; TCRdb holds only in-frame clones, not every one. This repertoire shows tens of thousands of clones, about 81% found once; its top ten account for less than 5.5%. Sequencing used CD4+ or CD8+ T cells sorted from blood, obtained in a trial of the OX40 agonist ivuxolimab. The origin of the receptors is an adult with an advanced solid tumor such as melanoma, head and neck, liver or kidney cancer.

This clone was seen only once. The chain uses TRBV7-9 and TRBJ2-7; D may match TRBD1 or TRBD2 (5 bases each). The CDR3 loop spans 14 amino acids. Per germline, CDR1 SEHNR and CDR2 FQNEAQ (reference sequence). Trimming removed 1 base from V and 2 bases from J, with 9 bases in between. The CDR3 reads CASSLVGETYEQYF. CDR3 nucleotide sequence: TGTGCCAGCAGCTTAGTGGGGGAAACCTACGAGCAGTACTTC.

The chain employs TRBV18 and TRBJ2-6; D is perhaps TRBD1 (6 bases). Trimming took off 6 bases at V and 3 bases at J, with 18 bases between the two ends. Germline CDR1 and CDR2: KGHSH and LQKENI. The CDR3 is 17 amino acids. CDR3 nucleotides: TGTGCCAGCTCCCCGGGACAAGGGTTCGGTGGGGCCAACGTCCTGACTTTC. Amino acid sequence: CASSPGQGFGGANVLTF.

The rearrangement joins TRBV7-8 to TRBJ2-3; 13 nucleotides agree with TRBD2. V dropped 5 bases and J dropped 5; count of bases not matched to a gene: 7. This CDR3 comprises 16 residues. Germline V CDR1 and CDR2: SGHVS, FQNEAQ. The DNA of the CDR3 is TGTGCCAGCAGCCTCAGGACTAGCGGGAGTGGAGATACGCAGTATTTT. Translating gives CASSLRTSGSGDTQYF.

The gene calls are TRBV5-1 and TRBJ2-1; D perhaps matches TRBD2 (7 bases). CDR1 and CDR2 from the germline V gene are SGHRS and YFSETQ. The V gene lost 4 bases and the J gene lost 0 bases, with 11 bases spanning the gap. The CDR3 spans 15 residues. CDR3 amino acids: CASSVGGGSYNEQFF. CDR3 nucleotide sequence: TGCGCCAGCAGCGTGGGAGGGGGCTCCTACAATGAGCAGTTCTTC.

This clone was detected only once. The CDR3 loop is CASSQTRLAGGFNEQFF. CDR3 nucleotide sequence: TGTGCCAGCAGCCAGACCCGACTAGCGGGAGGATTCAATGAGCAGTTCTTC. The rearrangement uses TRBV14 and TRBJ2-1; 13 bases align to TRBD2. V was clipped by 3 bases and J by 6 bases; unmatched bases: 8. The CDR3 length is 17 residues. Germline-derived CDR1 and CDR2 are SGHDN and FVKESK.

The V call is TRBV7-2, the J call TRBJ2-2; perhaps TRBD1 as D (5 bases). V was shortened by 3 bases and J by 4 bases, with 9 bases between the two germline ends. Germline V CDR1 and CDR2: SGHTA, FQGNSA. The CDR3 is made up of 14 amino acids. The CDR3: CASSLDTRTGELFF. CDR3 sequence (DNA): TGTGCCAGCAGCTTGGACACCCGCACCGGGGAGCTGTTTTTT.

The chain combines TRBV5-4 with TRBJ2-5; D is unclear. The CDR3 is 14 residues long. The germline CDR1 and CDR2 sequences are SGHNT and YYREEE (reference sequence). V was pared by 4 bases and J by 2 bases, with 12 bases between. The CDR3 protein is CASSPALAQETQYF. CDR3 DNA sequence: TGTGCCAGCAGCCCCGCGTTGGCTCAAGAGACCCAGTACTTC.

This clone has just one count. This sequence joins TRBV29-1 and TRBJ2-5; D is uncertain. The CDR3 spans 12 residues. Germline CDR1 reads SQVTM; CDR2 reads ANQGSEA. V was clipped by 4 bases and J by 2 bases, with 8 bases between them. CDR3 in DNA: TGCAGCGTTGTCCAACATCAAGAGACCCAGTACTTC. Protein: CSVVQHQETQYF.

The V and J genes are TRBV28 and TRBJ2-7; 7 bases line up with TRBD1. V was clipped by 8 bases and J by 4 bases; unmatched bases: 11. The CDR3 sequence is 14 residues long. Germline V CDR1 and CDR2: MDHEN, SYDVKM. The DNA of the CDR3 is TGTGCCAGCGCATTGACAGGGAGCTGGTACGAGCAGTACTTC. Amino acids: CASALTGSWYEQYF.

The chain has TRBV7-2 and TRBJ1-5; no definite D call. CDR1 and CDR2 (germline): SGHTA, FQGNSA. This CDR3 spans 12 amino acids. The V and J ends lost 0 bases and 6 bases respectively, with 3 bases between them. The CDR3 here is CASSLATQPQHF. Written as DNA, the CDR3 is TGTGCCAGCAGCTTAGCGACTCAGCCCCAGCATTTT.

J is TRBJ2-7 and V is TRBV5-1; D is uncertain. Trimming removed 2 bases at V and 3 bases at J, with 15 bases between. The CDR3 length is 15 residues. The germline V gene encodes CDR1 SGHRS and CDR2 YFSETQ. This CDR3 reads CASSFNEPFDYEQYF. In DNA, the CDR3 is TGCGCCAGCAGCTTCAACGAACCCTTCGACTACGAGCAGTACTTC. The whole variable domain, remainder taken from reference TRBV5-1 and TRBJ2-7, is KAGVTQTPRYLIKTRGQQVTLSCSPISGHRSVSWYQQTPGQGLQFLFEYFSETQRNKGNFPGRFSGRQFSNSRSEMNVSTLELGDSALYLCASSFNEPFDYEQYFGPGTRLTVT.

This chain joins TRBV7-2 and TRBJ2-5; D could derive from TRBD1 or TRBD2 (6 bases each). The V end was cut by 6 bases, the J end by 5 bases, with 13 bases between. Germline assignment: CDR1 SGHTA and CDR2 FQGNSA. The CDR3 has 13 residues. The DNA for the CDR3 is TGTGCCAGCAGTTACCAGGGGAGGGAGACCCAGTACTTC. Translating it yields CASSYQGRETQYF.

The chain recombines TRBV6-5 with TRBJ2-6; tentative D call: TRBD1 (6 bases). The CDR3 has 16 residues. V lost 2 bases and J 5 bases, leaving 13 bases between the germline ends. In germline, CDR1 is MNHEY, CDR2 SVGAGI. CDR3 loop: CASSYLAGQRANVLTF. CDR3 nucleotides: TGTGCCAGCAGTTACCTCGCTGGACAGCGGGCCAACGTCCTGACTTTC.

The count of this clone is one. The rearrangement uses TRBV5-4 and TRBJ2-3; the match to TRBD2 covers 8 bases. V trimming: 4 bases; J trimming: 0 bases; junction bases outside the gene matches: 4. Germline V gene sequence: CDR1 SGHNT, CDR2 YYREEE (reference sequence). The CDR3 has 15 amino acids. This CDR3 reads CASSLGLASTDTQYF. The DNA for the CDR3 is TGTGCCAGCAGCCTAGGACTAGCCAGCACAGATACGCAGTATTTT.

This clone has a handful of counts. This chain uses TRBV7-2 with TRBJ2-5; 8 positions match TRBD1. The DNA end is a closer match to TRBJ2-7, so the J assignment may be wrong. Germline V gene sequence: CDR1 SGHTA, CDR2 FQGNSA. There are 15 residues in the CDR3. The CDR3 loop is CASSYNPGTGYEQYF. CDR3 in DNA: TGTGCCAGCAGCTACAACCCCGGGACAGGCTACGAGCAGTACTTC.

The genes are TRBV4-2 and TRBJ2-2; D remains unclear. The CDR3 loop spans 17 amino acids. The germline V and J ends were trimmed by 4 bases and 1 base, with 16 bases remaining between them. Germline CDR1 LGHNA, CDR2 YNFKEQ. The CDR3 sequence: CASSPDFLGMNTGELFF. CDR3 DNA sequence: TGTGCCAGCAGCCCGGATTTTTTGGGGATGAACACCGGGGAGCTGTTTTTT.

The genes are TRBV6-6 and TRBJ1-1; D not certain. The CDR3 covers 12 residues. V shed 5 bases and J shed 6 bases, with 10 bases lying between them. Per the germline V gene, CDR1 is MNHNY and CDR2 is SVGAGI (reference sequence). As DNA, the CDR3 is TGTGCCAGCAGTGGGTCGATATCTGAAGCTTTCTTT. It yields the protein CASSGSISEAFF.

A single count supports this clone. This rearrangement joins TRBV5-6 to TRBJ2-3, with 9 bases matching TRBD2. The CDR3 length is 14 residues. After removal of 1 base from V and 6 bases from J, the junction contained 3 bases not matched to a gene. Germline V lookup: CDR1 SGHDT, CDR2 YYEEEE. This chain's CDR3 is CASSLYSGSDTQYF. CDR3 DNA sequence: TGTGCCAGCAGCTTGTATAGCGGGAGCGATACGCAGTATTTT.

This clone occurred once. The chain combines TRBV27 with TRBJ2-5; D perhaps matches TRBD1 (6 bases). The J call may be mistaken, given a closer DNA end match to TRBJ2-7. The CDR3 runs 14 residues. Germline V gene lookup returns CDR1 MNHEY and CDR2 SMNVEV (reference sequence). CDR3 loop: CASSLLGGTYEQYF. CDR3 sequence (DNA): TGTGCCAGCAGTTTACTTGGGGGCACCTACGAGCAGTACTTC.

The rearrangement links TRBV14 to TRBJ2-7; D assignment may be TRBD1 or TRBD2 (5 bases each). The CDR3 runs to 12 residues. The ends were cut back, 6 bases at V and 7 bases at J, with 13 bases in the middle. Germline CDR1 and CDR2: SGHDN and FVKESK. The CDR3 DNA is TGTGCCAGCAGTCCCGGGACCCTTGAGCAGTACTTC. Protein sequence: CASSPGTLEQYF.

The chain recombines TRBV5-1 with TRBJ2-1; no firm D call. Trimming took off 5 bases at V and 0 bases at J, with 18 bases between the two ends. The CDR3 extends over 17 amino acids. Germline V gene sequence: CDR1 SGHRS, CDR2 YFSETQ. Here the CDR3 reads CASSLVGLKDSYNEQFF. The CDR3 coding sequence is TGCGCCAGCAGTCTGGTAGGGCTCAAGGACTCCTACAATGAGCAGTTCTTC.

Here the CDR3 reads CAWIGTDRDEQYF. CDR3 coding DNA: TGTGCCTGGATAGGTACGGACAGAGACGAGCAGTACTTC. This chain connects TRBV30 to TRBJ2-7; D might be TRBD1 (6 bases). V was cut by 4 bases and J by 5 bases, with 15 bases left in between. There are 13 residues in the CDR3. Germline CDR1 and CDR2: GTSNPN and SVGIG (reference sequence). Together with reference TRBV30 and TRBJ2-7, the CDR3 gives the full variable domain: SQTIHQWPATLVQPVGSPLSLECTVEGTSNPNLYWYRQAAGRGLQLLFYSVGIGQISSEVPQNLSASRPQDRQFILSSKKLLLSDSGFYLCAWIGTDRDEQYFGPGTRLTVT.

The chain has TRBV21-1 and TRBJ2-7; TRBD2 was called by the table and not checked on the DNA. TRBV21-1 is marked as a pseudogene. The CDR3 is 15 amino acids. CDR3 in DNA: TGTGCCAGCAAAGGGCAGGACTGGCAACCCTACGAGCAGTACTTC. Residues: CASKGQDWQPYEQYF.

This chain connects TRBV18 to TRBJ2-7; possible D gene TRBD2, 5 bases. Trimming removed 6 bases from V and 0 bases from J, with 12 bases in between. This CDR3 region has 14 residues. CDR1 and CDR2 from the germline V gene are KGHSH and LQKENI. The CDR3 DNA reads as TGTGCCAGCTCCCTCACTCGGGGCTCCTACGAGCAGTACTTC. The encoded protein is CASSLTRGSYEQYF.

The CDR3 loop is CASTVGLDGTDTQYF. As DNA, the CDR3 is TGCGCCAGCACCGTCGGACTAGACGGCACAGATACGCAGTATTTT. This chain uses TRBV5-1 with TRBJ2-3; 7 bases align to TRBD2. J gave up 1 base and V 6 bases, and 8 bases lay outside the gene matches. The CDR3 runs to 15 residues. CDR1 is SGHRS and CDR2 is YFSETQ in the germline V gene. Complete variable domain (other parts from reference TRBV5-1 and TRBJ2-3): KAGVTQTPRYLIKTRGQQVTLSCSPISGHRSVSWYQQTPGQGLQFLFEYFSETQRNKGNFPGRFSGRQFSNSRSEMNVSTLELGDSALYLCASTVGLDGTDTQYFGPGTRLTVL.

The V and J genes are TRBV21-1 and TRBJ1-3. TRBV21-1 is a pseudogene locus. The CDR3 consists of 14 residues. CDR3 in DNA: TGTGCCAGCAGCAAAGCGCACAGACCTGAGGCCATATATTTT. Encoded protein: CASSKAHRPEAIYF.

The chain joins TRBV5-1 to TRBJ2-3, with 9 bases that match TRBD2. V dropped 4 bases and J dropped 4; count of bases not matched to a gene: 10. The CDR3 length is 16 residues. Looked up from germline, CDR1 is SGHRS and CDR2 is YFSETQ. DNA of the CDR3: TGCGCCAGCAGCCCGATAAGCGGGGGGACCGCAGATACGCAGTATTTT. Protein sequence: CASSPISGGTADTQYF.

The V and J genes are TRBV6-1 and TRBJ2-3, with TRBD2 identical over 9 bases. V lost 6 bases, J lost 2 bases, and 9 bases stayed unmatched. The CDR3 length is 16 residues. The germline V gene has CDR1 MNHNS and CDR2 SASEGT. As DNA, the CDR3 is TGTGCCAGCAGAGAATATGGGACTAGCTACACAGATACGCAGTATTTT. It translates to CASREYGTSYTDTQYF.

The chain uses TRBV11-3 and TRBJ2-3; D not certain. CDR1 and CDR2 (germline): SGHNT, YENEEA. V dropped 3 bases and J dropped 6 bases, with 4 bases sitting between them. This CDR3 comprises 11 residues. In nucleotides, the CDR3 is TGTGCCAGCAGCTTGAGTGATACGCAGTATTTT. Translated: CASSLSDTQYF.

The chain combines TRBV4-1 with TRBJ1-1; no firm D call. Germline loops: CDR1 MGHRA, CDR2 YSYEKL. This CDR3 has 14 residues. The germline V and J ends were trimmed by 4 bases and 1 base, with 10 bases remaining between them. The CDR3, as DNA: TGCGCCAGCAGCCGGGTAGACGGGAACACTGAAGCTTTCTTT. Its protein product is CASSRVDGNTEAFF.

V is TRBV18 and J is TRBJ2-1; the D is unclear. The germline V gene encodes CDR1 KGHSH and CDR2 LQKENI. This CDR3 is 11 amino acids long. V was pared by 4 bases and J by 7 bases, with 5 bases between. The CDR3 here is CASSLENEQFF. The DNA of the CDR3 is TGTGCCAGCTCACTTGAGAATGAGCAGTTCTTC.